The T cell receptor (beta chain) under discussion was sequenced for a study of EBV T-cell therapy then PD-1 blockade in nasopharyngeal carcinoma. Stated treatment: AdE1-LMPpoly-expanded autologous EBV-specific T-cell therapy followed by anti-PD-1 nivolumab. Trimming removed 3 bases from V and 4 bases from J; junction bases left unmatched: 7. CDR1 MNHEY and CDR2 SMNVEV come from the germline V gene (reference sequence). The CDR3 has 15 amino acids. Only in-frame clones appear in the TCRdb table, and some are missing; sequencing was by immunoSEQ multiplex PCR. Of tens of thousands of clones in the sample, 82% were seen once. In regard to this clone: As yet, its antigen is unknown.

The source was CD8+ T cells from blood, collected at day -245 from a patient whose treatment included autologous EBV-specific T cells and nivolumab. This TCR came from a man aged 35 to 55 with nasopharyngeal carcinoma. The chain recombines TRBV27 with TRBJ1-2, with TRBD1 matching over 8 bases. The CDR3 DNA sequence: TGTGCCAGCAGTTTCGGCCAGGGGGCCTTCTATGGCTACACCTTC. Protein product: CASSFGQGAFYGYTF.